Shown below are 16 T cell receptor beta chains from a single sample sequenced in a study of post-analysis software for immune sequencing data. Antigen specificity for these receptors is unknown. Prepared TCR beta cDNA libraries contained unique molecular identifiers. TCRdb re-called the PCR reads through MiXCR, storing one row per CDR3 protein. The sample carries approximately 630,000 distinct CDR3 sequences, 55% to 70% recorded once. Study conclusions and caveats: There were about five TRBV segments more frequent in patients than controls, and TRBV5-6, TRBV5-1 and TRBV20-1 were among them.

Sequencing was carried out using blood. The receptors originated from a girl aged 2-10 years with multiple sclerosis.

This CDR3 reads CASSPRDRGLYSNQPQHF. The DNA of the CDR3 is TGTGCCAGCAGTCCACGGGACAGGGGACTGTATAGCAATCAGCCCCAGCATTTT. The gene calls are TRBV6-1 and TRBJ1-5; 10 bases are a match to TRBD1. V lost 5 bases, J lost 0 bases, and 10 bases stayed unmatched. The CDR3 consists of 18 residues. Germline loops: CDR1 MNHNS, CDR2 SASEGT.

The chain employs TRBV4-3 and TRBJ2-1, with 8 bases lining up with TRBD1. The germline CDR1 and CDR2 sequences are LGHNA and YSLEER. CDR3 length equals 17 residues. The junction had 12 bases not matched to a gene; V was cut back by 2 bases and J by 6 bases. CDR3 sequence (DNA): TGCGCCAGCAGCCAACCCCTCCGCAGGGGGCTCGGCAATGAGCAGTTCTTC. It is translated as CASSQPLRRGLGNEQFF.

The rearrangement joins TRBV5-1 to TRBJ2-7, with 10 bases identical to TRBD1. There are 14 residues in the CDR3. Germline CDR1 is SGHRS and CDR2 is YFSETQ. Trimming cost V 4 bases and J 6 bases; bases outside gene matches: 7. The DNA for the CDR3 is TGCGCCAGCAGCCCGGGACAGGGGTTTCGCGAGCAGTACTTC. Translation: CASSPGQGFREQYF.

The chain joins TRBV18 to TRBJ2-6; 8 bases map to TRBD1. This CDR3 is 18 amino acids long. V lost 0 bases to trimming and J lost 0 bases; unmatched junction nucleotides: 4. Germline loops: CDR1 KGHSH, CDR2 LQKENI. CDR3 in amino acids: CASSPPRTGSSGANVLTF. The CDR3 bases are TGTGCCAGCTCACCACCTCGGACAGGGTCCTCTGGGGCCAACGTCCTGACTTTC.

This sequence joins TRBV10-3 and TRBJ1-5; the D gene is possibly TRBD1 (6 bases). Trimming took off 6 bases at V and 0 bases at J, with 9 bases between the two ends. Germline-derived CDR1 and CDR2 are ENHRY and SYGVKD. The CDR3 totals 14 residues. This CDR3 is CAISRDNSNQPQHF. The CDR3 coding sequence is TGTGCCATCAGCCGGGACAATAGCAATCAGCCCCAGCATTTT.

This clonotype was counted a few times. This sequence joins TRBV4-3 and TRBJ1-1; tentatively, D is TRBD1 (5 bases). Germline V gives CDR1 LGHNA, CDR2 YSLEER. The V and J ends lost 2 bases and 1 base respectively, with 5 bases between them. CDR3 length equals 13 residues. The CDR3 reads CASSQTGNTEAFF. The DNA of the CDR3 is TGCGCCAGCAGCCAAACAGGGAACACTGAAGCTTTCTTT.

On this clonotype: The germline gene is not matched at one end of the junction; a read error may be the cause. V gene TRBV5-1 combines with J gene TRBJ1-1, with D perhaps matching TRBD1 (5 bases). The CDR3 has 15 residues. Looked up from germline, CDR1 is SGHRS and CDR2 is YFSETQ. CDR3 loop: CASSLVRGLNTEAFF. The CDR3 nucleotides read TGCGCCAGCAGCTTGGTGCGGGGACTGAACACTGAAGCTTTCTTC.

The J gene is TRBJ2-1, the V gene TRBV6-1, with D maybe TRBD2 (5 bases). The germline V and J ends were trimmed by 6 bases and 4 bases, with 16 bases remaining between them. CDR1 is MNHNS and CDR2 is SASEGT in the germline V gene. The length of the CDR3 is 15 residues. CDR3 nucleotides: TGTGCCAGCAGAAACACGAGCGGACTTTACAATGAGCAGTTCTTC. Its translation is CASRNTSGLYNEQFF.

This clonotype was found once. The gene calls are TRBV7-9 and TRBJ2-7, with D hard to call. This CDR3 has 16 residues. Trimming took off 11 bases at V and 3 bases at J, with 26 bases between the two ends. CDR1 is SEHNR and CDR2 is FQNEAQ in the germline V gene (reference sequence). CDR3 nucleotide sequence: TGTGCCGCGATTTCCGGGCAGGACCCCGACTTCTACGAGCAGTACTTC. It codes for CAAISGQDPDFYEQYF.

The chain uses TRBV10-3 and TRBJ2-1, with 11 bases fitting TRBD1. The CDR3 consists of 13 residues. V lost 9 bases, J lost 7 bases, and 5 bases stayed unmatched. The germline V gene has CDR1 ENHRY and CDR2 SYGVKD. CDR3 coding DNA: TGTGCCATAAATGGACAGGGGGCGAATGAGCAGTTCTTC. The encoded protein is CAINGQGANEQFF.

The V call is TRBV5-6, the J call TRBJ2-5, with 9 nucleotides matching TRBD2. The CDR3 contains 17 residues. From germline, CDR1 is SGHDT and CDR2 YYEEEE. With V trimmed by 4 bases and J by 5 bases, 15 bases remained unmatched. For the CDR3, the DNA is TGTGCCAGCAGCCCCGGACTTAGCGGGGGTCTTAGGGAGACCCAGTACTTC. Its protein product is CASSPGLSGGLRETQYF.

Only a few counts were recorded for this clonotype. The chain employs TRBV7-9 and TRBJ2-1; 9 bases are shared with TRBD2. The germline CDR1 and CDR2 sequences are SEHNR and FQNEAQ (reference sequence). V was clipped by 4 bases and J by 4 bases; unmatched bases: 5. The CDR3 consists of 15 residues. DNA of the CDR3: TGTGCCAGCAGCTCTATAGCGGGAGCTTACAATGAGCAGTTCTTC. Amino acid sequence: CASSSIAGAYNEQFF.

V usage is TRBV7-3 and J usage is TRBJ2-5; 11 nucleotides line up with TRBD2. In germline, CDR1 is SGHTA, CDR2 FQGTGA. J lost 3 bases, V lost 2 bases, and 5 bases had no gene match. This CDR3 comprises 16 residues. The CDR3 loop is CASSLDKTSGEETQYF. Written as DNA, the CDR3 is TGTGCCAGCAGCTTAGATAAGACTAGCGGGGAAGAGACCCAGTACTTC. The whole variable domain, remainder taken from reference TRBV7-3 and TRBJ2-5, is GAGVSQTPSNKVTEKGKYVELRCDPISGHTALYWYRQSLGQGPEFLIYFQGTGAADDSGLPNDRFFAVRPEGSVSTLKIQRTERGDSAVYLCASSLDKTSGEETQYFGPGTRLLVL.

This rearrangement joins TRBV4-1 to TRBJ1-2, with D maybe TRBD1 (6 bases). Germline loops: CDR1 MGHRA, CDR2 YSYEKL. V was trimmed by 1 base and J by 5 bases, leaving 29 bases between them. This CDR3 has 20 residues. CDR3 in amino acids: CASSQVFPGRQRDTIYGYTF. For the CDR3, the DNA is TGCGCCAGCAGCCAAGTGTTTCCAGGCCGTCAACGGGACACAATATATGGCTACACCTTC.

V gene TRBV20-1 combines with J gene TRBJ2-7, with 14 bases identical to TRBD2. V lost 5 bases and J lost 6; bases outside the gene matches: 9. Per the germline V gene, CDR1 is DFQATT and CDR2 is SNEGSKA (reference sequence). CDR3 length: 15 amino acids. The DNA for the CDR3 is TGCAGTGCTGGCCTTGCGACTAGCGGGAGGGGCGAGCAGTACTTC. The encoded protein is CSAGLATSGRGEQYF.

In its sample, this clonotype was seen a few times. The rearrangement uses TRBV29-1 and TRBJ2-1; 13 bases match TRBD2. V lost 7 bases, J lost 9 bases, and 9 bases stayed unmatched. The CDR3 extends over 14 amino acids. CDR1 is SQVTM, CDR2 ANQGSEA, per germline. The CDR3 sequence is CSASPLAGGGEQFF. DNA of the CDR3: TGCAGCGCCAGTCCACTAGCGGGAGGGGGTGAGCAGTTCTTC.